These 22 T cell receptor beta chains share one sample of origin, sequenced in a study of cytomegalovirus exposure and HLA in healthy donors. Both 60 Vbeta primers and 13 Jbeta primers went into the PCR. Sequencing used immunoSEQ multiplex PCR; TCRdb keeps in-frame clones, though not all of them. The sample comprises roughly 150,000 clones, roughly four fifths of which are singletons, and approximately 1% rests with the top ten. The sequenced sample was PBMCs. The receptors shown here come from a woman aged 40 to 50 in good health and CMV-seronegative.

The V and J genes are TRBV11-3 and TRBJ2-7, with a tentative D call TRBD1 (6 bases). V was clipped by 3 bases and J by 1 base, with 7 bases between them. The CDR3 spans 13 residues. The germline gives CDR1 SGHNT, CDR2 YENEEA. CDR3: CASSFTGSYEQYF. The CDR3 nucleotides read TGTGCCAGCAGCTTTACAGGGTCCTACGAGCAGTACTTC.

The chain is built from TRBV2 and TRBJ2-7; D uncertain. CDR1 and CDR2 from the germline V gene are SNHLY and FYNNEI. V lost 9 bases and J lost 0, with 6 bases in between. The CDR3 totals 11 residues. CDR3 nucleotides: TGTGCCAGTACAGCCTCCTACGAGCAGTACTTC. Translated, it gives CASTASYEQYF. The full variable domain, rest sourced from reference TRBV2 and TRBJ2-7, is EPEVTQTPSHQVTQMGQEVILRCVPISNHLYFYWYRQILGQKVEFLVSFYNNEISEKSEIFDDQFSVERPDGSNFTLKIRSTKLEDSAMYFCASTASYEQYFGPGTRLTVT.

This chain joins TRBV2 and TRBJ2-5; D is possibly TRBD2 (5 bases). The V gene's germline CDR1 is SNHLY and CDR2 FYNNEI. Between the trimmed V and J ends, which lost 6 bases and 2 bases, there was a span of 10 bases. There are 13 residues in the CDR3. This CDR3 reads CASRGGSQETQYF. CDR3 DNA sequence: TGTGCCAGCAGGGGTGGGAGTCAAGAGACCCAGTACTTC.

V and J are TRBV30 and TRBJ1-2, with TRBD1 matching 10 bases. CDR3 length: 15 residues. V lost 3 bases, J lost 2 bases, and 6 bases stayed unmatched. Germline CDR1 GTSNPN, CDR2 SVGIG (reference sequence). The CDR3, as DNA: TGTGCCTGGAGCGTACCGGGACAGGGGAACTATGGCTACACCTTC. Encoded protein: CAWSVPGQGNYGYTF.

The chain joins TRBV5-6 to TRBJ2-5, with D uncertain. The J call may be in error: the DNA end matches TRBJ2-7 better. Germline V gene sequence: CDR1 SGHDT, CDR2 YYEEEE. The CDR3 spans 15 residues. The CDR3 reads CASSLARLSSYEQYF. The CDR3 DNA is TGTGCCAGCAGCTTGGCTCGTTTAAGCTCCTACGAGCAGTACTTC.

With respect to this clone: One junction end does not reproduce the germline sequence, and a read error may be involved. The chain is built from TRBV6-1 and TRBJ1-2; D remains ambiguous. Germline lookup yields CDR1 MNHNS and CDR2 SASEGT. The CDR3 spans 9 residues. Here the CDR3 DNA reads TGTGCTGTAGCAAGCTTCCATCACTTC. It codes for CAVASFHHF.

This clone was seen just once. The chain links TRBV5-6 to TRBJ2-3, with no clear D. CDR3 length: 11 residues. Germline lookup yields CDR1 SGHDT and CDR2 YYEEEE. Trimming shortened V by 2 bases and J by 4 bases, and 2 bases separated the two germline ends. CDR3 nucleotides: TGTGCCAGCAGCTTCGCAGATACGCAGTATTTT. Translating gives CASSFADTQYF.

The chain carries TRBV18 and TRBJ2-2, with D unclear. Germline V gene data show CDR1 as KGHSH and CDR2 as LQKENI. Trimming pared 3 bases from V and 0 bases from J, leaving 2 bases between. The CDR3 loop spans 13 amino acids. DNA for the CDR3: TGTGCCAGCTCACCCTCGAACACCGGGGAGCTGTTTTTT. This translates into CASSPSNTGELFF.

The chain is built from TRBV6-5 and TRBJ2-1, with 10 bases aligning to TRBD2. The CDR3 totals 14 residues. The germline V gene encodes CDR1 MNHEY and CDR2 SVGAGI. Trimming cost V 6 bases and J 4 bases; bases outside gene matches: 3. CDR3 coding DNA: TGTGCCAGCAGCGGGACTAGCGTTTACAATGAGCAGTTCTTC. It encodes CASSGTSVYNEQFF.

The chain combines TRBV4-1 with TRBJ2-2; D is perhaps TRBD1 (5 bases). CDR3 length equals 17 residues. V dropped 2 bases and J dropped 5 bases, with 18 bases sitting between them. CDR1 is MGHRA and CDR2 is YSYEKL in the germline V gene. Written as DNA, the CDR3 is TGCGCCAGCAGCCAATTGGACATAGGCTTCCCGACCGGGGAGCTGTTTTTT. It specifies CASSQLDIGFPTGELFF.

The genes are TRBV5-6 and TRBJ2-3; 11 positions agree with TRBD2. Germline V CDR1 and CDR2: SGHDT, YYEEEE. The J segment lost 4 bases and the V segment lost 0 bases, leaving 13 bases of the junction unmatched. The CDR3 has 19 residues. The CDR3 loop reads CASSLGLAGRPSSADTQYF. CDR3 coding DNA: TGTGCCAGCAGCTTGGGACTAGCGGGACGCCCCAGTTCAGCAGATACGCAGTATTTT.

CDR3: CASSSRENEQYF. CDR3 bases: TGTGCCAGCAGCAGCCGAGAAAACGAGCAGTACTTC. The V call is TRBV14, the J call TRBJ2-7; D gene uncertain. The germline CDR1 and CDR2 sequences are SGHDN and FVKESK. The CDR3 loop spans 12 amino acids. Trimming took 5 bases from V and 5 from J, leaving 10 bases between them.

There are a few counts of this clone. The chain has TRBV11-2 and TRBJ2-3, with D perhaps TRBD2 (5 bases). Germline V gene sequence: CDR1 SGHAT, CDR2 FQNNGV. There are 15 residues in the CDR3. The V gene lost 5 bases and the J gene lost 1 base, with 13 bases spanning the gap. CDR3 sequence reads: CASSPYQAGTDTQYF. The CDR3 nucleotides read TGTGCCAGCAGCCCCTATCAAGCGGGCACAGATACGCAGTATTTT.

The CDR3 reads CAISGIERTGELFF. The CDR3 DNA sequence: TGTGCCATCAGTGGTATAGAGCGAACCGGGGAGCTGTTTTTT. The chain recombines TRBV10-3 with TRBJ2-2; the D is unclear. There are 14 residues in the CDR3. V was pared by 4 bases and J by 5 bases, with 11 bases between. Germline assignment: CDR1 ENHRY and CDR2 SYGVKD.

The chain employs TRBV11-2 and TRBJ1-1; 7 bases align to TRBD1. The germline V gene encodes CDR1 SGHAT and CDR2 FQNNGV. Trimming took 5 bases from V and 11 from J; bases not matched to a gene: 11. The CDR3 extends over 13 amino acids. The CDR3 region is CASSPEVDREAFF. CDR3 nucleotide sequence: TGTGCCAGCAGCCCCGAGGTAGACAGGGAGGCTTTCTTT.

The chain recombines TRBV7-8 with TRBJ1-4, with TRBD1 matching over 7 bases. Germline CDR1 SGHVS, CDR2 FQNEAQ. This CDR3 is built from 16 residues. Germline trimming cut 5 bases from V and 5 bases from J; bases unmatched to any gene: 11. The CDR3 coding sequence is TGTGCCAGCAGCGTCATCCGGGACAGCTTAAATGAAAAACTGTTTTTT. Amino acid sequence: CASSVIRDSLNEKLFF.

The chain joins TRBV19 to TRBJ2-7; D possibly corresponds to TRBD2 (5 bases). The J call is uncertain, as TRBJ2-1 better fits the DNA end. The CDR3 has 14 amino acids. Germline loops: CDR1 LNHDA, CDR2 SQIVND (reference sequence). CDR3 loop: CASSNLLTSVEQFF. CDR3 nucleotide sequence: TGTGCCAGTAGTAACCTCCTAACTAGTGTTGAGCAGTTCTTC.

The CDR3 protein is CASSVSGVIDTQYF. For the CDR3, the DNA is TGTGCCAGCAGCGTCTCCGGTGTTATAGATACGCAGTATTTT. The rearrangement uses TRBV9 and TRBJ2-3; no clear D gene. This CDR3 region has 14 residues. Germline V gene lookup returns CDR1 SGDLS and CDR2 YYNGEE. V gave up 2 bases and J gave up 5 bases, with 12 bases separating them. Filled out from reference TRBV9 and TRBJ2-3, the complete variable domain reads DSGVTQTPKHLITATGQRVTLRCSPRSGDLSVYWYQQSLDQGLQFLIQYYNGEERAKGNILERFSAQQFPDLHSELNLSSLELGDSALYFCASSVSGVIDTQYFGPGTRLTVL.

The CDR3 here is CASSWNVGDGVTEAFF. CDR3 coding DNA: TGCGCCAGCAGCTGGAATGTAGGGGATGGGGTCACTGAAGCTTTCTTT. J is TRBJ1-1 and V is TRBV5-1; TRBD1 is a possible D gene (5 bases). The V end lost 3 bases, the J end lost 4 bases, and 19 bases lay between the germline ends. This CDR3 is 16 amino acids long. The germline V gene encodes CDR1 SGHRS and CDR2 YFSETQ.

The chain combines TRBV6-6 with TRBJ1-5; 8 bases match TRBD1. This CDR3 region has 13 residues. CDR1 is MNHNY, CDR2 SVGAGI, per germline (reference sequence). The V segment lost 11 bases and the J segment 5 bases; nucleotides outside the gene matches: 8. CDR3 loop: CAGGRGLDQPQHF. For the CDR3, the DNA is TGTGCCGGAGGCAGGGGGCTAGATCAGCCCCAGCATTTT.

The chain links TRBV29-1 to TRBJ2-1, with 13 bases that match TRBD2. The CDR3 covers 15 residues. V shed 3 bases and J 8 bases; nucleotides not matched to a gene: 7. The V gene's germline CDR1 is SQVTM and CDR2 ANQGSEA. The CDR3 sequence is CSVDRTSGSTDEQFF. DNA for the CDR3: TGCAGCGTTGATAGGACTAGCGGGAGTACGGATGAGCAGTTCTTC.

This clone was seen a few times. The chain has TRBV5-6 and TRBJ1-5; D is ambiguous. V shed 0 bases and J shed 11 bases, with 12 bases lying between them. Germline values: CDR1 SGHDT, CDR2 YYEEEE. The CDR3 runs 13 residues. CDR3 protein: CASSLAGEGAQHF. The DNA for the CDR3 is TGTGCCAGCAGCTTGGCCGGGGAAGGAGCCCAGCATTTT.